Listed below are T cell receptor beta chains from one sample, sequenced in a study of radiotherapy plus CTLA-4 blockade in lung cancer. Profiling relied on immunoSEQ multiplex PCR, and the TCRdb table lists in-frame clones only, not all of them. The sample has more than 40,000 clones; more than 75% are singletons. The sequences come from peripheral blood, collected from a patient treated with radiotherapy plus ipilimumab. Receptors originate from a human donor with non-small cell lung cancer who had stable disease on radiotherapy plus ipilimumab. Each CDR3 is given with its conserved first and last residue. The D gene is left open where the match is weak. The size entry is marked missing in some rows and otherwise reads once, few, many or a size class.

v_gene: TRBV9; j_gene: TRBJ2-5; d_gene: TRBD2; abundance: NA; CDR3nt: TGTGCCAGCAGCGTAGATAGGGCTAGCGGCCAAGAGACCCAGTACTTC; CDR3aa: CASSVDRASGQETQYF
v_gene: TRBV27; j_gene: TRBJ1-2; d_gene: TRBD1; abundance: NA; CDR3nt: TGTGCCAGCAGTCCACTCCAGGGGGCGAGTGGTGGCTACACCTTC; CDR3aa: CASSPLQGASGGYTF
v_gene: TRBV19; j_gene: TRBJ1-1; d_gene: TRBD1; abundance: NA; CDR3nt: TGTGCCAGTAGTGGGGGGACAGATGAAGCTTTCTTT; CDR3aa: CASSGGTDEAFF
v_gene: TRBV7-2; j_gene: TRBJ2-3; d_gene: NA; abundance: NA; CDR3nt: TGTGCCAGCAGCACACCGGGAAACCCACCAGATACGCAGTATTTT; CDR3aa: CASSTPGNPPDTQYF
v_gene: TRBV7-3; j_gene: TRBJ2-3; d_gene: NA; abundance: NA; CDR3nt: TGTGCCAGCAGCTTGGCTGGGGGGAGAGATACGCAGTATTTT; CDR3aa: CASSLAGGRDTQYF
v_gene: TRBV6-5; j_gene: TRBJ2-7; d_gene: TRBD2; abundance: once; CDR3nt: TGTGCCAGCAGTCCCCCGGGAGGGGCGGGGGTCGAGCAGTACTTC; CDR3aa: CASSPPGGAGVEQYF
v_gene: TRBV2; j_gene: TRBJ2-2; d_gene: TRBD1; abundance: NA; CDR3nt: TGTGCCAGCAGTTGGACAGGGCCGAACACCGGGGAGCTGTTTTTT; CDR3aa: CASSWTGPNTGELFF
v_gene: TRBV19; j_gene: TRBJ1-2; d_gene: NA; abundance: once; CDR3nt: TGTGCCAGTAGTATACAGGGGTATGGCTACACCTTC; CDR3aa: CASSIQGYGYTF
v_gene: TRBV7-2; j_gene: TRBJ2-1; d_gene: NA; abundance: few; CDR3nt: TGTGCCAGCAGCTTATTAAGAGATGAGCAGTTCTTC; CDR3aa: CASSLLRDEQFF
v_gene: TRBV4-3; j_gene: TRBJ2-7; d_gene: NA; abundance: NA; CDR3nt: TGCGCCAGCAGCCAAGATTTGACAGGAAGGCTCTACGAGCAGTACTTC; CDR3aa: CASSQDLTGRLYEQYF
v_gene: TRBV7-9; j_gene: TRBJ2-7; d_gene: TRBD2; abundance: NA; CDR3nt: TGTGCCAGCAGCTGGAGCGGGAGCGCCTACGAGCAGTACTTC; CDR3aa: CASSWSGSAYEQYF